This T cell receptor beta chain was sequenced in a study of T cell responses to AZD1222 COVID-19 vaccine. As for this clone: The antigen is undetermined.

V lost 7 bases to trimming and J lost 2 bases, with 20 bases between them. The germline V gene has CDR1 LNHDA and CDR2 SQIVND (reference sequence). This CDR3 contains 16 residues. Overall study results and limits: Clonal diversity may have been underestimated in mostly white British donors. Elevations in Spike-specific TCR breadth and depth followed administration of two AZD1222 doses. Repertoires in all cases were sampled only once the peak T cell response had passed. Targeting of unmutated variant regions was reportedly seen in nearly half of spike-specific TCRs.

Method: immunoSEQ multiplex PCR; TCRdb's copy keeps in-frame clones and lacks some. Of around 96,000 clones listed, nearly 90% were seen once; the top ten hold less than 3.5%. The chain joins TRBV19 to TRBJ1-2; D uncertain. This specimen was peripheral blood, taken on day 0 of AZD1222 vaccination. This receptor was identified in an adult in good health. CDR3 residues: CASTQNAIRFNYGYTF. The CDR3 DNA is TGTGCCAGTACCCAAAATGCCATTAGATTCAACTATGGCTACACCTTC.